This TCR beta chain was obtained from a study of blood T cell repertoires in COVID-19 (dated by TCRdb to 2018 to 2021). The study in broad terms: Samples from collaborators originated in the United States, Italy and Spain and spanned both the acute and convalescent phases of COVID-19. The prospective study material was composed of cDNA or gDNA derived from T cells, B-cell-depleted T cells, or PBMCs. Deeply sampled blood TCRbeta repertoires from subjects exposed to, actively infected with, or recovered from COVID-19 were included in the dataset. The repertoires were released in a freely available public database meant as a resource for research on the immune response to SARS-CoV-2. The samples were drawn from the first 160 participants of the ongoing ImmuneRACE study and from under 1,500 subjects provided by 6 global collaborators. The sample metadata nearly always contained a de-identified subject ID, COVID-19 status, age in years and sex. HLA class I and class II types, where available, came from metadata supplied by the sample provider rather than from assay-based typing.

Worth noting for this clone: The target of this receptor is not known. Per-base quality was not reported, and no clone a single base away is much larger than it.

Each collaborating institution followed its own protocols to collect whole blood in K2EDTA tubes. For TCRbeta analysis, collaborators shipped samples as frozen whole blood, isolated PBMCs, or DNA extracted from either of those sample types. TCRbeta CDR3 regions were amplified from genomic DNA using the immunoSEQ Assay, a bias-controlled multiplex PCR. The original pipeline was this. The number of nucleated cells in each sample was estimated from the amplification of reference gene primers within the assay. To quantify the absolute abundance of each unique TCRbeta CDR3 rearrangement, sequence reads were collapsed and filtered. For each sample, productive Simpson clonality was calculated as the square root of Simpson's diversity index across productive rearrangements. TCRdb obtained this table from immuneACCESS and retained in-frame rearrangements with V and J assigned. These tables miss some clones; where compared with another copy, unresolved V genes account for less than half of the shortfall, and the remainder is unexplained. V, J and clone size reflect that table, while D and trimming were determined from the DNA. The sample profile shows 110,000 to 150,000 clones; approximately 85% of them were found once. The top ten constitute under 3% of the sample.

Overall study outcomes, separate from this receptor: Clinical and demographic metadata were provided uncurated, with the amount varying by source and participant.

The CDR3 goes from the cysteine to the phenylalanine over 13 residues. The entry retains the CDR3 DNA only, 39 bases that are in frame from base 1. Cut back by 5 bases and 7 bases, the V and J ends lie 9 bases apart. This receptor was identified in a man over 45 with acute or convalescent COVID-19. Sequencing was done on a sample of peripheral blood. The chain was built from TRBV12-3 or TRBV12-4 and TRBJ1-6; a tentative D match to TRBD1 spans 5 bases. In nucleotide form, the sequence is TGTGCCAGCAGTCCCGACAGCAATTCACCCCTCCACTTT. It translates to CASSPDSNSPLHF.